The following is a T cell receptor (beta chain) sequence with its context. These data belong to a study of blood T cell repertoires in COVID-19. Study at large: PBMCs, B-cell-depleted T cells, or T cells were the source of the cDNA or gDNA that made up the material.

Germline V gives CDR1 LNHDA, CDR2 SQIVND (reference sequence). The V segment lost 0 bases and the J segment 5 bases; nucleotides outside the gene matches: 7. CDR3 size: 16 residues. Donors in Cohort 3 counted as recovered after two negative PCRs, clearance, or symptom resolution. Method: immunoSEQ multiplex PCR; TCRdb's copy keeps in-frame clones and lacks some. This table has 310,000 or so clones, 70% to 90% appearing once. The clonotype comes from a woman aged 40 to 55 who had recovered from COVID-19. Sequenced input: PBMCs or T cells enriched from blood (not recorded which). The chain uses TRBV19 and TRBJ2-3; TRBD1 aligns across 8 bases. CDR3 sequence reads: CASSIDARGRGDTQYF. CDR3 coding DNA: TGTGCCAGTAGTATAGATGCCAGGGGGCGAGGAGATACGCAGTATTTT. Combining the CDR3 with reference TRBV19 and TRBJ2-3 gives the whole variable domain DGGITQSPKYLFRKEGQNVTLSCEQNLNHDAMYWYRQDPGQGLRLIYYSQIVNDFQKGDIAEGYSVSREKKESFPLTVTSAQKNPTAFYLCASSIDARGRGDTQYFGPGTRLTVL.